These 23 T cell receptor beta chains share one sample of origin, sequenced in a study of Ad26.COV2.S vaccination and SARS-CoV-2 variants. Stated treatment: some 19 received Ad26.COV2.S at low or high dose, single or two shots; 5 received placebo; per-sample allocation not given. Day 63 following the first vaccine or placebo injection was when the samples were taken. Clones were read by immunoSEQ multiplex PCR, and TCRdb kept only the in-frame ones, dropping some. The sample has over 200,000 clones, roughly 90% seen once. The sequencing used peripheral blood, collected in a trial of Ad26.COV2.S vaccine versus placebo. The origin of the receptors is a person between 18 and 65 years old who received the Ad26.COV2.S COVID-19 vaccine or a placebo.

This rearrangement joins TRBV7-2 to TRBJ1-1; 8 bases match TRBD1. The CDR3 is made up of 15 amino acids. CDR1 and CDR2 (germline): SGHTA, FQGNSA. The V and J ends lost 2 bases and 3 bases, in that order; junction bases with no gene match: 5. The CDR3 loop is CASSLSGGKDTEAFF. For the CDR3, the DNA is TGTGCCAGCAGCTTATCAGGGGGCAAGGACACTGAAGCTTTCTTT.

The V and J genes are TRBV30 and TRBJ2-7; 7 bases fit TRBD2. The CDR3 spans 11 residues. Germline CDR1 is GTSNPN and CDR2 is SVGIG (reference sequence). After removal of 4 bases from V and 4 bases from J, the junction contained 1 base not matched to a gene. The CDR3 protein is CAWTGGYEQYF. DNA of the CDR3: TGTGCCTGGACGGGGGGATACGAGCAGTACTTC.

This sequence joins TRBV6-6 and TRBJ1-1; D is undetermined. This CDR3 has 13 amino acids. Germline V gene sequence: CDR1 MNHNY, CDR2 SVGAGI (reference sequence). The V and J ends lost 2 bases and 0 bases respectively, with 4 bases between them. The CDR3 DNA reads TGTGCCAGCAGTTACGAAATGAACACTGAAGCTTTCTTT. This translates into CASSYEMNTEAFF.

J is TRBJ1-6 and V is TRBV9; D possibly corresponds to TRBD1 (6 bases). Trimming removed 4 bases from V and 7 bases from J, with 15 bases in between. The CDR3 contains 15 residues. The V gene's germline CDR1 is SGDLS and CDR2 YYNGEE. The CDR3: CASSPGEGRNSPLHF. The CDR3 bases are TGTGCCAGCAGCCCAGGGGAGGGACGGAATTCACCCCTCCACTTT.

This clone was seen only once. The rearrangement uses TRBV7-2 and TRBJ1-5; no clear D gene. Trimming removed 5 bases from V and 0 bases from J, with 14 bases in between. Germline V gene data show CDR1 as SGHTA and CDR2 as FQGNSA. The CDR3 has 16 amino acids. This CDR3 is CASSVDAGYSNQPQHF. The CDR3, as DNA: TGTGCCAGCAGCGTCGATGCCGGGTATAGCAATCAGCCCCAGCATTTT.

The chain carries TRBV30 and TRBJ1-5; D unresolved. The CDR3 has 13 amino acids. V lost 1 base and J 1 base, leaving 5 bases between the germline ends. Germline V lookup: CDR1 GTSNPN, CDR2 SVGIG (reference sequence). As DNA, the CDR3 is TGTGCCTGGAGTGCGGGGAGCAATCAGCCCCAGCATTTT. Residues: CAWSAGSNQPQHF.

The V call is TRBV7-9, the J call TRBJ1-6; D gene uncertain. Germline CDR1 is SEHNR and CDR2 is FQNEAQ (reference sequence). Trimming took 7 bases from V and 6 from J, leaving 16 bases between them. This CDR3 contains 15 residues. The CDR3 coding sequence is TGTGCCAGCACCACTGGACTGCACCCTAATTCACCCCTCCACTTT. It is translated as CASTTGLHPNSPLHF.

The chain is built from TRBV21-1 and TRBJ2-2; the table names TRBD1, a call not compared with the DNA. TRBV21-1 is a listed pseudogene. The CDR3 length is 15 residues. CDR3 bases: TGTGCCAGCAGCAATCCCTCAGGGGTCACCGGGGAGCTGTTTTTT. It translates to CASSNPSGVTGELFF.

The chain has TRBV28 and TRBJ2-1; 7 bases match TRBD1. The CDR3 spans 17 residues. Germline V CDR1 and CDR2: MDHEN, SYDVKM. After removal of 4 bases from V and 3 bases from J, the junction contained 12 bases not matched to a gene. The CDR3 bases are TGTGCCAGCAGTTCGACTCAGGGGGTATTGGGCTACAATGAGCAGTTCTTC. This gives the protein CASSSTQGVLGYNEQFF.

V and J are TRBV7-9 and TRBJ2-4, with 9 bases lining up with TRBD1. Germline lookup yields CDR1 SEHNR and CDR2 FQNEAQ (reference sequence). The CDR3 length is 18 residues. The V and J ends lost 5 bases and 1 base, in that order; junction bases with no gene match: 12. CDR3 region: CASSPLPRDRVAKNIQYF. The CDR3 nucleotides are TGTGCCAGCAGCCCTCTCCCCCGGGACAGGGTGGCCAAAAACATTCAGTACTTC.

The chain recombines TRBV14 with TRBJ2-7; 9 bases match TRBD2. V gave up 6 bases and J gave up 5 bases; unmatched junction bases: 5. The CDR3 loop spans 13 amino acids. The germline V gene encodes CDR1 SGHDN and CDR2 FVKESK. CDR3 nucleotides: TGTGCCAGCAGAGCGGGGGGCACCCACGAGCAGTACTTC. It translates to CASRAGGTHEQYF.

V gene TRBV5-4 combines with J gene TRBJ1-3, with D tentatively TRBD1 (5 bases). This CDR3 is 13 amino acids long. V was trimmed by 3 bases and J by 7 bases, leaving 11 bases between them. In germline, CDR1 is SGHNT, CDR2 YYREEE (reference sequence). The CDR3 here is CASSWDLGNTIYF. CDR3 nucleotide sequence: TGTGCCAGCAGCTGGGACCTCGGCAACACCATATATTTT.

The chain employs TRBV4-1 and TRBJ2-6; possible D gene TRBD2, 6 bases. With 5 bases removed from V and 1 base from J, the gap between germline ends came to 18 bases. The CDR3 has 18 residues. Germline CDR1 and CDR2: MGHRA and YSYEKL. DNA for the CDR3: TGCGCCAGCAGCTCATTTGGGGGGTTCGGATCTGGGGCCAACGTCCTGACTTTC. This encodes CASSSFGGFGSGANVLTF.

The rearrangement joins TRBV25-1 to TRBJ2-2, with 9 bases lining up with TRBD1. The V and J ends lost 7 bases and 1 base, in that order; junction bases with no gene match: 4. The CDR3 is 15 residues long. Germline loops: CDR1 MGHDK, CDR2 SYGVNS. CDR3 DNA: TGTGCCAGCACTCCGGGACAGGGGAACACCGGGGAGCTGTTTTTT. Translating gives CASTPGQGNTGELFF.

This chain links TRBV5-8 with TRBJ2-2, with 8 positions matching TRBD1. The CDR3 is 15 residues long. V lost 6 bases, J lost 5 bases, and 9 bases stayed unmatched. Germline V lookup: CDR1 SGHTS, CDR2 YDEGEE. DNA for the CDR3: TGTGCCAGCAACCGACAGGGGCGGGTAACCGGGGAGCTGTTTTTT. Its translation: CASNRQGRVTGELFF.

The gene calls are TRBV29-1 and TRBJ2-7; D not resolved. Germline V gene lookup returns CDR1 SQVTM and CDR2 ANQGSEA. Trimming shortened V by 8 bases and J by 2 bases, and 19 bases separated the two germline ends. The CDR3 is 14 amino acids. DNA of the CDR3: TGCAGCTCCCGATGTGAAGGGTTTGCCTACGAGCAGTACTTC. Translated: CSSRCEGFAYEQYF.

The V call is TRBV30, the J call TRBJ1-5, with D perhaps matching TRBD1 (5 bases). This CDR3 spans 13 amino acids. Trimming cost V 2 bases and J 3 bases, with 8 bases left between them. Germline V CDR1 and CDR2: GTSNPN, SVGIG (reference sequence). CDR3 sequence reads: CAWSRGANQPQHF. The CDR3 nucleotides read TGTGCCTGGAGTCGAGGGGCCAATCAGCCCCAGCATTTT. Based on the CDR3 plus reference TRBV30 and TRBJ1-5, the full variable domain is SQTIHQWPATLVQPVGSPLSLECTVEGTSNPNLYWYRQAAGRGLQLLFYSVGIGQISSEVPQNLSASRPQDRQFILSSKKLLLSDSGFYLCAWSRGANQPQHFGDGTRLSIL.

This clone was found once. The chain joins TRBV4-1 to TRBJ2-3; 7 bases map to TRBD2. CDR1 and CDR2 from the germline V gene are MGHRA and YSYEKL. Trimming removed 4 bases from V and 4 bases from J; junction bases left unmatched: 14. There are 17 residues in the CDR3. The CDR3 protein is CASSPPGLQVSSDTQYF. CDR3 DNA: TGCGCCAGCAGCCCTCCGGGACTACAAGTTTCGTCAGATACGCAGTATTTT.

This sequence joins TRBV14 and TRBJ1-1; D call uncertain. This CDR3 spans 15 amino acids. Per the germline V gene, CDR1 is SGHDN and CDR2 is FVKESK. The germline V and J ends were trimmed by 2 bases and 3 bases, with 13 bases remaining between them. CDR3 sequence reads: CASSQLGFKDTEAFF. The DNA of the CDR3 is TGTGCCAGCAGCCAACTAGGGTTTAAGGACACTGAAGCTTTCTTT. Filled out from reference TRBV14 and TRBJ1-1, the complete variable domain reads EAGVTQFPSHSVIEKGQTVTLRCDPISGHDNLYWYRRVMGKEIKFLLHFVKESKQDESGMPNNRFLAERTGGTYSTLKVQPAELEDSGVYFCASSQLGFKDTEAFFGQGTRLTVV.

Only one count was recorded for this clone. The chain joins TRBV6-1 to TRBJ2-1; D may be TRBD2 (6 bases). Trimming removed 2 bases from V and 6 bases from J, with 11 bases in between. Per the germline V gene, CDR1 is MNHNS and CDR2 is SASEGT. The CDR3 consists of 14 residues. The CDR3 sequence: CASSEWRGSNEQFF. The CDR3 nucleotides read TGTGCCAGCAGTGAATGGAGGGGAAGCAATGAGCAGTTCTTC.

V is TRBV10-3 and J is TRBJ2-7, with 9 bases fitting TRBD2. Germline trimming cut 0 bases from V and 6 bases from J; bases unmatched to any gene: 6. The CDR3 is 15 residues long. CDR1 ENHRY and CDR2 SYGVKD come from the germline V gene. In nucleotides, the CDR3 is TGTGCCATCAGTGAGTCGTTAGCGGGGGAACTCGAGCAGTACTTC. This sequence encodes CAISESLAGELEQYF.

The V call is TRBV15, the J call TRBJ2-7; 8 bases fit TRBD2. Germline CDR1 is LNHNV and CDR2 is YYDKDF (reference sequence). The CDR3 has 15 amino acids. The ends lost 1 base at V and 3 bases at J; junction bases unmatched: 5. CDR3 in amino acids: CATSRGTSGSYEQYF. DNA for the CDR3: TGTGCCACCAGCAGAGGGACCAGCGGGAGCTACGAGCAGTACTTC.

The genes are TRBV19 and TRBJ2-7; unclear D gene. V dropped 8 bases and J dropped 6 bases, with 14 bases sitting between them. The CDR3 contains 12 residues. Germline lookup yields CDR1 LNHDA and CDR2 SQIVND (reference sequence). CDR3 sequence: CASSPHSSEQYF. The CDR3 nucleotides are TGTGCCAGTTCGCCCCACAGCTCCGAGCAGTACTTC.